Following are 23 T cell receptor beta chains from one sample sequenced in a study of breast tumors, draining lymph nodes, adjacent tissues. MiXCR, run by TCRdb on the multiplex PCR reads, gives a single entry per CDR3 protein. The sample has fewer than 300,000 distinct CDR3 sequences, 32% seen once. Samples came from axillary lymph nodes draining the breast cancer. Sequencing was done on a sample of axillary lymph node tissue. Source of these receptors: a female donor with breast cancer. Some clones in this sample may be carry-over from other donors' samples.

CDR3 sequence reads: CASSPFGGTNEKLFF. The CDR3 nucleotides are TGTGCCAGCAGTCCCTTTGGGGGCACTAATGAAAAACTGTTTTTT. The genes are TRBV6-5 and TRBJ1-4; D perhaps matches TRBD1 (6 bases). Trimming took 5 bases from V and 2 from J, leaving 12 bases between them. This CDR3 has 15 residues. CDR1 MNHEY and CDR2 SVGAGI come from the germline V gene.

This clonotype has ten or more counts. The V call is TRBV19, the J call TRBJ2-1, with D unresolved. V shed 5 bases and J shed 7 bases, with 12 bases lying between them. In germline, CDR1 is LNHDA, CDR2 SQIVND (reference sequence). The CDR3 contains 13 residues. Written as DNA, the CDR3 is TGTGCCAGTAGTGCCGCCTCCACGAATGAGCAGTTCTTC. It codes for CASSAASTNEQFF.

Points on this clonotype: Since a much larger clone is just one base distant, this may be a read error. This rearrangement joins TRBV30 to TRBJ2-3; TRBD2 agrees at 8 bases. Germline assignment: CDR1 GTSNPN and CDR2 SVGIG (reference sequence). CDR3 length equals 14 residues. With 2 bases clipped from V and 4 bases from J, the junction kept 5 bases outside the gene matches. The CDR3 DNA sequence: TGTGCCTGGAGTAACGGGAGGGGCGCAGATACGCAGTATTTT. Translating it yields CAWSNGRGADTQYF.

This clonotype was picked up many times. The chain links TRBV20-1 to TRBJ2-5; tentatively, D is TRBD1 or TRBD2 (5 bases each). Trimming cost V 1 base and J 5 bases, with 11 bases left between them. This CDR3 is built from 13 residues. Per the germline V gene, CDR1 is DFQATT and CDR2 is SNEGSKA (reference sequence). The CDR3 is CSARARDRETQYF. CDR3 DNA sequence: TGCAGTGCTAGAGCTCGGGACCGCGAGACCCAGTACTTC.

This chain uses TRBV7-2 with TRBJ1-5; D gene unclear. From germline, CDR1 is SGHTA and CDR2 FQGNSA. V lost 2 bases, J lost 11 bases, and 10 bases lay in between. This CDR3 contains 12 residues. CDR3 coding DNA: TGTGCCAGCAGCTTATACCAAGAGACCCAGCATTTT. Protein product: CASSLYQETQHF. The variable domain in full, with the rest retrieved from reference TRBV7-2 and TRBJ1-5, is GAGVSQSPSNKVTEKGKDVELRCDPISGHTALYWYRQSLGQGLEFLIYFQGNSAPDKSGLPSDRFSAERTGGSVSTLTIQRTQQEDSAVYLCASSLYQETQHFGDGTRLSIL.

This clonotype was seen many times. The chain links TRBV20-1 to TRBJ2-2, with TRBD1 matching 8 bases. The germline V gene encodes CDR1 DFQATT and CDR2 SNEGSKA (reference sequence). The CDR3 is 15 amino acids. Trimming took 5 bases from V and 0 from J; bases not matched to a gene: 5. Here the CDR3 reads CSAWQQGANTGELFF. DNA for the CDR3: TGCAGTGCTTGGCAACAGGGGGCGAACACCGGGGAGCTGTTTTTT.

The sample holds one count of this clonotype. The V and J genes are TRBV29-1 and TRBJ1-4; 10 bases match TRBD1. V was pared by 7 bases and J by 5 bases, with 4 bases of the junction left unmatched. Germline V gene lookup returns CDR1 SQVTM and CDR2 ANQGSEA. This CDR3 is built from 13 residues. Here the CDR3 DNA reads TGCAGCGCCGGGACAGGGGTGAATGAAAAACTGTTTTTT. Translating it yields CSAGTGVNEKLFF.

This clonotype occurred many times. Being one base from a much bigger clone, this may be a read error. The chain combines TRBV7-3 with TRBJ2-5; 12 bases line up with TRBD2. CDR3 length: 15 residues. Per the germline V gene, CDR1 is SGHTA and CDR2 is FQGTGA. CDR3 sequence (DNA): TGTGCCAGCAGCGAGACTAGCGGGAGTGGAGAGACCCAGCACTTC. Its translation: CASSETSGSGETQHF.

This chain joins TRBV7-9 and TRBJ2-1, with 8 bases matching TRBD1. The CDR3 contains 17 residues. In germline, CDR1 is SEHNR, CDR2 FQNEAQ (reference sequence). V was clipped by 5 bases and J by 12 bases; unmatched bases: 21. The CDR3 protein is CASSPPRGRDGGGRQFF. CDR3 DNA sequence: TGTGCCAGCAGCCCTCCCAGGGGGCGCGATGGAGGGGGTCGGCAGTTCTTC.

This clonotype was counted a single time. The CDR3 does not end in the conserved phenylalanine or tryptophan, so this is likely a read error. The chain has TRBV14 and TRBJ2-7, with 11 bases aligning to TRBD2. CDR3 size: 13 residues. The ends lost 6 bases at V and 9 bases at J; junction bases unmatched: 7. Germline V CDR1 and CDR2: SGHDN, FVKESK. The CDR3 protein is CASRYSGRERQYS. The CDR3 DNA reads as TGTGCCAGCAGGTATAGCGGGAGGGAAAGGCAGTACTCC.

This clonotype was seen more than once but under ten times. A much bigger clone sits one base away, suggesting this may be a read error. This chain joins TRBV20-1 and TRBJ2-1; D remains unclear. This CDR3 comprises 14 residues. Per germline, CDR1 DFQATT and CDR2 SNEGSKA (reference sequence). The CDR3 coding sequence is TGCAGTGCTAGTTTAGGGCAAGCCTACACTGAGCAGTTCTTC. Translation: CSASLGQAYTEQFF.

This clonotype came up many times. The rearrangement joins TRBV11-2 to TRBJ2-7, with D possibly matching TRBD2 (6 bases). There are 15 residues in the CDR3. With 0 bases removed from V and 4 bases from J, the gap between germline ends came to 13 bases. Per the germline V gene, CDR1 is SGHAT and CDR2 is FQNNGV. The CDR3 bases are TGTGCCAGCAGCTTAGACGCGGGGCCCTCTTACGAGCAGTACTTC. As protein: CASSLDAGPSYEQYF.

This clonotype came up many times. The gene calls are TRBV24-1 and TRBJ2-2; D gene unclear. Per germline, CDR1 KGHDR and CDR2 SFDVKD. V was cut by 4 bases and J by 1 base, with 12 bases left in between. The CDR3 loop spans 16 amino acids. In DNA form, the CDR3 reads TGTGCCACCAGTGACCCAACCTGGGGGAACACCGGGGAGCTGTTTTTT. Its protein product is CATSDPTWGNTGELFF.

V usage is TRBV20-1 and J usage is TRBJ1-6; D is undetermined. Trimming stripped 3 bases from V and 7 bases from J, with 25 bases between. Germline values: CDR1 DFQATT, CDR2 SNEGSKA (reference sequence). This CDR3 has 18 residues. CDR3 nucleotide sequence: TGCAGTGCTAGGTCTAGAATAGCGGGAGCCTACCGAAATTCACCCCTCCACTTT. Amino acids: CSARSRIAGAYRNSPLHF.

V gene TRBV7-3 combines with J gene TRBJ1-1, with 9 bases aligning to TRBD1. V shed 5 bases, J shed 5 bases, and the junction held 3 bases outside the gene matches. The CDR3 spans 13 residues. Germline assignment: CDR1 SGHTA and CDR2 FQGTGA. The DNA for the CDR3 is TGTGCCAGCAGCCCGACAGGGGGGACTGAAGCTTTCTTT. Protein product: CASSPTGGTEAFF.

This clonotype was counted many times. V usage is TRBV19 and J usage is TRBJ1-5, with 11 bases identical to TRBD1. The CDR3 consists of 16 residues. V lost 5 bases to trimming and J lost 1 base; unmatched junction nucleotides: 4. The germline V gene encodes CDR1 LNHDA and CDR2 SQIVND (reference sequence). The CDR3 sequence: CASSVGQGGSNQPQHF. CDR3 nucleotides: TGTGCCAGTAGTGTGGGACAGGGGGGGAGCAATCAGCCCCAGCATTTT. Looking up the rest from reference TRBV19 and TRBJ1-5 gives the full variable domain: DGGITQSPKYLFRKEGQNVTLSCEQNLNHDAMYWYRQDPGQGLRLIYYSQIVNDFQKGDIAEGYSVSREKKESFPLTVTSAQKNPTAFYLCASSVGQGGSNQPQHFGDGTRLSIL.

The table lists this clonotype with many counts. V and J are TRBV30 and TRBJ2-5; 9 positions match TRBD1. Losses at the gene ends were 6 bases for V and 5 bases for J; bases not matched to a gene: 7. CDR1 and CDR2 (germline): GTSNPN, SVGIG (reference sequence). The CDR3 is made up of 13 amino acids. The CDR3 sequence is CACGTGSRETQYF. In DNA form, the CDR3 reads TGTGCCTGTGGGACAGGGTCAAGGGAGACCCAGTACTTC.

Comments on this clonotype: A much larger clone lies a single base off, so this may be a read error. The chain joins TRBV6-4 to TRBJ2-1; D unresolved. This CDR3 region has 13 residues. Germline CDR1 MRHNA, CDR2 SNTAGT. Deletions cut 5 bases from V and 6 bases from J, with 11 bases between. CDR3 sequence: CASSQSGRNEQFF. The CDR3 region has the DNA TGTGCCAGCAGTCAATCCGGGCGCAATGAGCAGTTCTTC.

This clonotype has ten or more counts. The chain has TRBV7-8 and TRBJ1-2; D is uncertain. The germline V gene has CDR1 SGHVS and CDR2 FQNEAQ. The CDR3 is 14 residues long. Trimming shortened V by 6 bases and J by 0 bases, and 11 bases separated the two germline ends. The CDR3 nucleotides are TGTGCCAGCAGTAGGTTTCAGTCTAACTATGGCTACACCTTC. This gives the protein CASSRFQSNYGYTF. Using reference TRBV7-8 and TRBJ1-2 for the parts outside the CDR3, the full variable domain is GAGVSQSPRYKVAKRGQDVALRCDPISGHVSLFWYQQALGQGPEFLTYFQNEAQLDKSGLPSDRFFAERPEGSVSTLKIQRTQQEDSAVYLCASSRFQSNYGYTFGSGTRLTVV.

This clonotype was counted ten times or more. The chain recombines TRBV19 with TRBJ2-2; 7 bases map to TRBD2. There are 16 residues in the CDR3. CDR1 and CDR2 from the germline V gene are LNHDA and SQIVND (reference sequence). V lost 1 base, J lost 0 bases, and 2 bases stayed unmatched. The CDR3 loop is CASSIVGTTNTGELFF. The DNA for the CDR3 is TGTGCCAGTAGTATAGTTGGGACTACGAACACCGGGGAGCTGTTTTTT.

This clonotype was seen repeatedly, ten times or more. This rearrangement joins TRBV4-1 to TRBJ2-7, with TRBD1 as a possible D gene (5 bases). V lost 1 base and J lost 4, with 17 bases in between. The CDR3 runs 16 residues. Per the germline V gene, CDR1 is MGHRA and CDR2 is YSYEKL. The CDR3 sequence: CASSQAWGRAPYEQYF. CDR3 DNA sequence: TGCGCCAGCAGCCAAGCCTGGGGCAGGGCCCCTTACGAGCAGTACTTC.

The gene calls are TRBV5-1 and TRBJ1-2; D perhaps matches TRBD1 (6 bases). CDR1 SGHRS and CDR2 YFSETQ come from the germline V gene. With 2 bases removed from V and 8 bases from J, the gap between germline ends came to 13 bases. The CDR3 loop spans 13 amino acids. The CDR3 spells CASSFAGGRGYTF. CDR3 nucleotides: TGCGCCAGCAGCTTTGCCGGGGGCCGGGGCTACACCTTC.

This clonotype occurred many times. The gene calls are TRBV20-1 and TRBJ2-3; 8 bases align to TRBD2. V lost 3 bases, J lost 2 bases, and 7 bases stayed unmatched. This CDR3 is 15 amino acids long. Germline V CDR1 and CDR2: DFQATT, SNEGSKA (reference sequence). This chain's CDR3 is CSASLREGVTDTQYF. For the CDR3, the DNA is TGCAGTGCTAGCCTACGGGAGGGGGTCACAGATACGCAGTATTTT.